This TCR beta chain was found in a study of blood T cells in healthy people across ages. Study results and limitations: CMV status of donors was unknown, possibly confounding expanded clonotype changes.

About this clonotype: No antigen is known for it.

Caucasian, healthy and from Russia, the donors were aged between 6 and 90. Every donor provided around 9.5 milliliters of peripheral blood. The CDR3 has 13 amino acids. The V and J ends lost 7 bases and 5 bases respectively, with 18 bases between them. Germline loops: CDR1 SQVTM, CDR2 ANQGSEA. A second PCR, run for roughly 7 to 12 cycles, used a sample-barcoded 5' primer plus a J-beta primer mix. Sequencing yielded, for each sample, at least 3 million paired-end reads carrying CDR3. Each CDR3 protein is one row after TCRdb ran MiXCR on the 5' RACE reads. The table lists 800,000 to 1,300,000 distinct CDR3 sequences, under 30% of them singletons. In addition, the sample was reused for a study of T cells of mothers and their children.

Sequenced input: blood. The source of this sequence is a girl between 2 and 10 years old in good health. The chain uses TRBV29-1 and TRBJ2-7; perhaps TRBD1 as D (6 bases). CDR3 bases: TGCAGCGCATTGGACAGAACTCTACACGAGCAGTACTTC. Translation: CSALDRTLHEQYF.